What follows are 16 T cell receptor beta chains derived from one specimen sequenced in a study of blood T cell repertoires in COVID-19. Generated by immunoSEQ multiplex PCR, the TCRdb table keeps only in-frame clones and is missing some. The sample lists 93,000 or so clones, roughly 85% occurring once. Sequencing input: peripheral blood. These receptors originate from a man aged 50 to 60 in a cohort sampled during active COVID-19.

This rearrangement joins TRBV5-1 to TRBJ1-2; no clear D gene. The CDR3 sequence is 12 residues long. CDR1 is SGHRS, CDR2 YFSETQ, per germline. The V end was cut by 0 bases, the J end by 5 bases, with 5 bases between. The CDR3 here is CASSLGRYGYTF. CDR3 in DNA: TGCGCCAGCAGCTTGGGCCGGTATGGCTACACCTTC. The full variable domain, completed using reference TRBV5-1 and TRBJ1-2, is KAGVTQTPRYLIKTRGQQVTLSCSPISGHRSVSWYQQTPGQGLQFLFEYFSETQRNKGNFPGRFSGRQFSNSRSEMNVSTLELGDSALYLCASSLGRYGYTFGSGTRLTVV.

V and J are TRBV5-6 and TRBJ2-2; no definite D call. The CDR3 covers 14 residues. V gave up 1 base and J gave up 4 bases, with 8 bases separating them. The V gene's germline CDR1 is SGHDT and CDR2 YYEEEE. The CDR3: CASSLTVPTGELFF. CDR3 bases: TGTGCCAGCAGCTTGACAGTTCCCACCGGGGAGCTGTTTTTT. Looking up the rest from reference TRBV5-6 and TRBJ2-2 gives the full variable domain: DAGVTQSPTHLIKTRGQQVTLRCSPKSGHDTVSWYQQALGQGPQFIFQYYEEEERQRGNFPDRFSGHQFPNYSSELNVNALLLGDSALYLCASSLTVPTGELFFGEGSRLTVL.

The chain links TRBV7-2 to TRBJ1-1; TRBD1 matches at 8 bases. V shed 5 bases and J 1 base; nucleotides not matched to a gene: 9. Germline CDR1 and CDR2: SGHTA and FQGNSA. The CDR3 runs to 16 residues. The CDR3 here is CASSPRVGTGNTEAFF. The CDR3, as DNA: TGTGCCAGCAGCCCACGAGTAGGGACAGGGAACACTGAAGCTTTCTTT. Filled out from reference TRBV7-2 and TRBJ1-1, the complete variable domain reads GAGVSQSPSNKVTEKGKDVELRCDPISGHTALYWYRQSLGQGLEFLIYFQGNSAPDKSGLPSDRFSAERTGGSVSTLTIQRTQQEDSAVYLCASSPRVGTGNTEAFFGQGTRLTVV.

This clone came up a few times. The V gene is TRBV5-1, the J gene TRBJ2-1; a weak D match, TRBD2 (6 bases). The CDR3 is made up of 14 amino acids. V lost 5 bases and J 8 bases, leaving 17 bases between the germline ends. CDR1 is SGHRS, CDR2 YFSETQ, per germline. The CDR3 spells CASRFRELRDEQFF. The CDR3 coding sequence is TGCGCCAGCAGGTTCCGGGAGTTACGCGATGAGCAGTTCTTC.

The chain has TRBV12-2 and TRBJ1-4; TRBD1, the table's D call, was not compared with the DNA. TRBV12-2 represents a pseudogene. The CDR3 is 13 amino acids. CDR3 region: CASDRGTNEKLFF. The CDR3 nucleotides are TGTGCAAGTGACAGGGGTACTAATGAAAAACTGTTTTTT.

This clone was seen more than once but under ten times. The CDR3 spells CASREGQNSPLHF. In nucleotides, the CDR3 is TGTGCCAGCAGGGAGGGGCAAAATTCACCCCTCCACTTT. J is TRBJ1-6 and V is TRBV6-5, with D possibly TRBD1 on 5 matching bases. This CDR3 spans 13 amino acids. Germline lookup yields CDR1 MNHEY and CDR2 SVGAGI. Trimming pared 6 bases from V and 7 bases from J, leaving 10 bases between.

The sample holds one count of this clone. V is TRBV4-1 and J is TRBJ1-1, with 8 bases that match TRBD1. The CDR3 covers 15 residues. Unmatched junction bases numbered 6, after V lost 2 bases and J lost 4 bases. Germline assignment: CDR1 MGHRA and CDR2 YSYEKL. The CDR3, as DNA: TGCGCCAGCAGCCAACCCGGGACAGGTCGCACTGAAGCTTTCTTT. Amino acid sequence: CASSQPGTGRTEAFF.

The genes are TRBV27 and TRBJ2-3; 7 bases are a match to TRBD2. From germline, CDR1 is MNHEY and CDR2 SMNVEV (reference sequence). The CDR3 runs 13 residues. V was clipped by 7 bases and J by 4 bases; unmatched bases: 5. CDR3 DNA sequence: TGTGCCAGCATGGAGCGGGGACCAGATACGCAGTATTTT. This codes for CASMERGPDTQYF.

This clone was detected once. This rearrangement joins TRBV5-1 to TRBJ2-6; perhaps TRBD2 as D (6 bases). This CDR3 is built from 16 residues. V dropped 9 bases and J dropped 0 bases, with 16 bases sitting between them. The germline V gene has CDR1 SGHRS and CDR2 YFSETQ. CDR3 residues: CATAEGRGSGANVLTF. The CDR3 DNA follows: TGCGCCACCGCGGAGGGGCGGGGCTCTGGGGCCAACGTCCTGACTTTC.

This chain joins TRBV7-7 and TRBJ2-5, with 12 positions matching TRBD1. V gave up 5 bases and J gave up 9 bases; unmatched junction bases: 13. Germline V gene lookup returns CDR1 SSHAT and CDR2 FNYEAQ (reference sequence). This CDR3 comprises 16 residues. The CDR3 loop reads CASSLNQPGQGAAQYF. CDR3 nucleotide sequence: TGTGCCAGCAGCCTTAACCAACCGGGACAGGGGGCTGCCCAGTACTTC.

The V and J genes are TRBV5-1 and TRBJ2-3; D may be TRBD2 (5 bases). V dropped 2 bases and J dropped 2 bases, with 12 bases sitting between them. Looked up from germline, CDR1 is SGHRS and CDR2 is YFSETQ. This CDR3 has 15 amino acids. The CDR3 here is CASSFGLADTDTQYF. Written as DNA, the CDR3 is TGCGCCAGCAGCTTTGGCCTAGCTGACACAGATACGCAGTATTTT.

The rearrangement joins TRBV10-1 to TRBJ2-7, with 8 bases lining up with TRBD2. Germline CDR1 is WNHNN and CDR2 is SYGVQD (reference sequence). V lost 2 bases and J lost 3; bases outside the gene matches: 21. This CDR3 has 20 amino acids. The CDR3 DNA is TGCGCCAGCAGTGAGGAGGCGGCGGGGGGCATTCCCCTGTTTGTCTACGAGCAGTACGTC. Translation gives CASSEEAAGGIPLFVYEQYV.

The chain has TRBV28 and TRBJ2-2, with D perhaps matching TRBD1 (6 bases). CDR1 is MDHEN, CDR2 SYDVKM, per germline. The V and J ends lost 6 bases and 5 bases respectively, with 13 bases between them. The CDR3 runs to 14 residues. In DNA form, the CDR3 reads TGTGCCAGCAGGCCCACAGGGCAGACCGGGGAGCTGTTTTTT. Translated: CASRPTGQTGELFF. The entire variable domain, with the rest obtained from reference TRBV28 and TRBJ2-2, is as follows: DVKVTQSSRYLVKRTGEKVFLECVQDMDHENMFWYRQDPGLGLRLIYFSYDVKMKEKGDIPEGYSVSREKKERFSLILESASTNQTSMYLCASRPTGQTGELFFGEGSRLTVL.

A few counts support this clone. V is TRBV19 and J is TRBJ1-1; TRBD1 agrees at 8 bases. Trimming at V came to 5 bases and at J to 5 bases, leaving 7 bases not matched to a gene. The CDR3 length is 14 residues. The germline CDR1 and CDR2 sequences are LNHDA and SQIVND (reference sequence). CDR3 bases: TGTGCCAGTAGTTTAGGACAGGGCTGGACTGAAGCTTTCTTT. Amino acid sequence: CASSLGQGWTEAFF.

The J gene is TRBJ1-1, the V gene TRBV7-8; D ambiguous. The CDR3 runs to 14 residues. CDR1 and CDR2 from the germline V gene are SGHVS and FQNEAQ. V shed 5 bases and J shed 2 bases, with 12 bases lying between them. This CDR3 is CASSPDGKNTEAFF. CDR3 in DNA: TGTGCCAGCAGCCCGGACGGGAAAAACACTGAAGCTTTCTTT.

CDR3 in amino acids: CASSLGHSPLHF. The CDR3 DNA is TGTGCCAGCAGCTTAGGGCATTCACCCCTCCACTTT. The V gene is TRBV11-3, the J gene TRBJ1-6; D is undetermined. V lost 1 base and J 8 bases, leaving 3 bases between the germline ends. In germline, CDR1 is SGHNT, CDR2 YENEEA. The CDR3 runs 12 residues.